This T cell receptor beta chain was found in a study of T cells in Graves' hyperthyroidism and ophthalmopathy. Overall study context: Upon initial diagnosis and before any treatment, peripheral blood was collected. Broader study findings: Most thyroid clonotypes expanded above 0.001 were also detected in blood.

Between the trimmed V and J ends, which lost 3 bases and 6 bases, there was a span of 27 bases. The CDR3 length is 18 residues. Looked up from germline, CDR1 is DFQATT and CDR2 is SNEGSKA (reference sequence). As to this clonotype: Its antigen is not identified.

Uncontrolled infection, other autoimmune disease, pregnancy or lactation excluded patients. Orbital computed tomography and thyroid ultrasound, together with serum TRAb and thyroxine and clinical symptoms, were used for diagnoses. It was RNA transcripts that yielded the amplified TCR beta CDR3 regions. HTBI primers were the set used in a first-round RT-PCR of the TCR CDR3. TCRdb recomputed calls from the multiplex PCR reads with MiXCR, one row per CDR3 protein. The sample yields some 490,000 distinct CDR3 sequences, approximately 22% seen once. This TCR derives from a woman aged 70-85 years with Graves' ophthalmopathy. The rearrangement links TRBV20-1 to TRBJ2-1; perhaps D is TRBD1 or TRBD2 (5 bases each). The sample taken for sequencing was blood. The CDR3 reads CSASVSREKLWYVNEQFF. CDR3 nucleotides: TGCAGTGCTAGTGTGAGCAGGGAGAAGCTGTGGTATGTCAATGAGCAGTTCTTC.